Presented here are 3 T cell receptor beta chains from one specimen sequenced in a study of immune heterogeneity within non-small cell lung tumors. Template input was genomic DNA from bulk tumor (approximately 640 ng per sample). Biopsies, several per primary tumor and spaced far apart, were collected during surgery. Patients had untreated, newly diagnosed non-small cell lung cancer and underwent curative surgery. Multiplex PCR (32 V and 13 J primers) was used to amplify the TCR beta CDR3. TCRdb re-derived calls from the multiplex PCR reads in MiXCR, one entry per CDR3 protein. The table includes about 15,000 distinct CDR3 sequences, 30% to 35% detected once. Sequenced sample: lung tumor tissue. Receptors were obtained from a woman in her forties or fifties with non-small cell lung cancer.

As to this clonotype: Being one base from a much bigger clone, this may be a read error. This chain joins TRBV5-1 and TRBJ2-7; D unresolved. Germline loops: CDR1 SGHRS, CDR2 YFSETQ. The V end lost 1 base, the J end lost 4 bases, and 9 bases lay between the germline ends. The CDR3 runs to 13 residues. The CDR3 is CASSLQKEYEQYF. In DNA, the CDR3 is TGCGCCAGCAGCTTGCAAAAGGAGTACGAGCAGTACTTC.

The CDR3 is CASSLDSGGVGNTIYF. CDR3 bases: TGCGCCAGCAGCCTAGACTCGGGAGGGGTTGGAAACACCATATATTTT. The V and J genes are TRBV5-1 and TRBJ1-3; maybe TRBD1 (5 bases). The V gene lost 4 bases and the J gene lost 3 bases, with 17 bases spanning the gap. The germline CDR1 and CDR2 sequences are SGHRS and YFSETQ. The CDR3 runs 16 residues.

The chain employs TRBV28 and TRBJ2-5; 9 bases are a match to TRBD1. The CDR3 contains 16 residues. Germline loops: CDR1 MDHEN, CDR2 SYDVKM. The V segment lost 5 bases and the J segment 4 bases; nucleotides outside the gene matches: 11. The CDR3 loop is CASSPPPQGAAETQYF. CDR3 nucleotides: TGTGCCAGCAGTCCCCCCCCACAGGGGGCGGCAGAGACCCAGTACTTC.